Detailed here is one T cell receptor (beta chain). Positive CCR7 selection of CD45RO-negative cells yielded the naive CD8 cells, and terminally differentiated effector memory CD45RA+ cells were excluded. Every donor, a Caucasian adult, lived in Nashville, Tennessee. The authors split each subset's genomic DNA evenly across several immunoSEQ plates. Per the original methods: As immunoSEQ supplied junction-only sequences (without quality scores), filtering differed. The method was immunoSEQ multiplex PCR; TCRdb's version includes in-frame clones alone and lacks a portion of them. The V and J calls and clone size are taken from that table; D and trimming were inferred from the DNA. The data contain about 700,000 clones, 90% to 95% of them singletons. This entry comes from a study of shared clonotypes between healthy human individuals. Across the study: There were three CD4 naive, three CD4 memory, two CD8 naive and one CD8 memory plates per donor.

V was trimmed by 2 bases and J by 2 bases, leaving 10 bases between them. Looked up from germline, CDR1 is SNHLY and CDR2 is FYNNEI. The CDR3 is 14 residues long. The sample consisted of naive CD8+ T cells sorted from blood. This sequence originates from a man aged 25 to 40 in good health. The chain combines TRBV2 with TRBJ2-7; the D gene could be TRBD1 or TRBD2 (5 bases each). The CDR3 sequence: CASSEIRGPYEQYF. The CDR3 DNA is TGTGCCAGCAGTGAAATTCGGGGACCCTACGAGCAGTACTTC. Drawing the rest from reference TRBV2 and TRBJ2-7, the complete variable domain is EPEVTQTPSHQVTQMGQEVILRCVPISNHLYFYWYRQILGQKVEFLVSFYNNEISEKSEIFDDQFSVERPDGSNFTLKIRSTKLEDSAMYFCASSEIRGPYEQYFGPGTRLTVT.